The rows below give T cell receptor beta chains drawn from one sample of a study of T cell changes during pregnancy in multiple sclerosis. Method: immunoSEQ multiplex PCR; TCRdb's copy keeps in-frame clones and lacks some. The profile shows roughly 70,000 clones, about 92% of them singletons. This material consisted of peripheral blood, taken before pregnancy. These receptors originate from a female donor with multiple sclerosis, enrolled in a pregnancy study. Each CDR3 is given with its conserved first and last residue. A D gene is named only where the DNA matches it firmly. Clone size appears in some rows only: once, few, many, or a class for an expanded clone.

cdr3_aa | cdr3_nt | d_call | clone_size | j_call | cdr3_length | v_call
CASSWGRQAHTDTQYF | TGTGCCAGCAGTTGGGGGAGGCAGGCCCACACAGATACGCAGTATTTT | . | . | TRBJ2-3 | 16 | TRBV27
CASSSRTGLTEAFF | TGTGCCAGCAGCTCCCGGACAGGGCTCACTGAAGCTTTCTTT | TRBD1 | . | TRBJ1-1 | 14 | TRBV7-2
CASSRQGGNQPQHF | TGTGCCAGCAGCCGACAGGGTGGAAATCAGCCCCAGCATTTT | TRBD1 | . | TRBJ1-5 | 14 | TRBV5-6
CASSSATGKPETQYF | TGTGCCAGCAGCTCTGCGACAGGGAAGCCAGAGACCCAGTACTTC | TRBD1 | . | TRBJ2-5 | 15 | TRBV7-9
CASSNSYEQYF | TGTGCCAGCAGTAATTCCTACGAGCAGTACTTC | . | . | TRBJ2-7 | 11 | TRBV14
CASSHGLAGVVYEQYF | TGCGCCAGCAGCCACGGACTAGCGGGAGTGGTTTACGAGCAGTACTTC | TRBD2 | . | TRBJ2-7 | 16 | TRBV4-3
CASKRASDEVLQEQYF | TGTGCCAGCAAGAGGGCTAGCGACGAAGTTCTCCAGGAGCAGTACTTC | . | . | TRBJ2-7 | 16 | TRBV28
CASSVTVFMNTEAFF | TGCGCCAGCAGTGTTACAGTGTTTATGAACACTGAAGCTTTCTTT | . | . | TRBJ1-1 | 15 | TRBV10-2
CASRTSGRAGGELFF | TGTGCCAGCCGAACTAGCGGGAGGGCCGGCGGGGAGCTGTTTTTT | TRBD2 | . | TRBJ2-2 | 15 | TRBV6-6
CASNQGTGYTDTQYF | TGTGCCAGCAACCAGGGGACAGGGTACACAGATACGCAGTATTTT | TRBD1 | . | TRBJ2-3 | 15 | TRBV28
CASNDKLKAENTEAFF | TGTGCCAGTAACGATAAATTGAAGGCGGAGAACACTGAAGCTTTCTTT | . | . | TRBJ1-1 | 16 | TRBV19
CASSLGLEETQYF | TGTGCCAGCAGCTTAGGGCTGGAAGAGACCCAGTACTTC | . | . | TRBJ2-5 | 13 | TRBV11-3
CASSQGRSYEQYF | TGTGCCAGCAGCCAGGGTCGCTCCTACGAGCAGTACTTC | . | . | TRBJ2-7 | 13 | TRBV7-8
CASITFRGSHEQYF | TGTGCCAGCATTACGTTCAGGGGTTCCCACGAGCAGTACTTC | . | once | TRBJ2-7 | 14 | TRBV28
CASSQAQGTGANVLTF | TGCGCCAGCAGCCAAGCACAGGGGACAGGGGCCAACGTCCTGACTTTC | TRBD1 | many | TRBJ2-6 | 16 | TRBV4-3
CASSQDWDRGWGGNTIYF | TGCGCCAGCAGCCAAGACTGGGACAGGGGGTGGGGTGGAAACACCATATATTTT | TRBD1 | . | TRBJ1-3 | 18 | TRBV4-3
CASSFSTGELFF | TGTGCCAGCAGTTTTAGCACCGGGGAGCTGTTTTTT | . | . | TRBJ2-2 | 12 | TRBV27
CASSKGLAGAGELFF | TGTGCCAGCAGCAAGGGACTAGCGGGAGCCGGGGAGCTGTTTTTT | TRBD2 | . | TRBJ2-2 | 15 | TRBV11-3
CASSRTESYEQYF | TGTGCCAGCAGCCGGACAGAATCCTACGAGCAGTACTTC | . | . | TRBJ2-7 | 13 | TRBV6-1
CASSIGGTSGREEQFF | TGTGCCAGTAGTATAGGAGGGACTAGCGGGAGAGAAGAGCAGTTCTTC | TRBD2 | . | TRBJ2-1 | 16 | TRBV19
CASSLISYTDTEAFF | TGTGCCAGCAGCCTCATTTCATACACCGACACTGAAGCTTTCTTT | . | . | TRBJ1-1 | 15 | TRBV7-2
CASSLRDSLGNEQFF | TGTGCCAGCAGTTTACGGGACTCTTTGGGCAATGAGCAGTTCTTC | . | once | TRBJ2-1 | 15 | TRBV27
CASSRGVGSRTTDTQYF | TGTGCCAGTAGTAGGGGGGTGGGTAGCAGGACCACAGATACGCAGTATTTT | . | . | TRBJ2-3 | 17 | TRBV19
CASSPRPGHHMNTEAFF | TGTGCCAGCAGCCCGCGACCGGGACACCACATGAACACTGAAGCTTTCTTT | . | . | TRBJ1-1 | 17 | TRBV7-9
CASSLTASGNNEQFF | TGTGCCAGCAGCTTAACTGCTAGCGGTAACAATGAGCAGTTCTTC | TRBD2 | . | TRBJ2-1 | 15 | TRBV7-3
CASSQAGGLSGANVLTF | TGCGCCAGCAGCCAAGCGGGAGGACTCTCTGGGGCCAACGTCCTGACTTTC | TRBD2 | . | TRBJ2-6 | 17 | TRBV4-3